A single sample is the source of the 9 T cell receptor beta chains below, sequenced in a study of OX40 agonist ivuxolimab in advanced cancers. Clones were sequenced by immunoSEQ multiplex PCR, and TCRdb holds only the in-frame ones, with some missing. Among roughly 110,000 clones listed, 75% to 95% were seen once. Sample: CD4+ or CD8+ T cells sorted from blood, taken in a trial of the OX40 agonist ivuxolimab. The receptor set was obtained from an adult with an advanced solid tumor such as melanoma, head and neck, liver or kidney cancer.

This chain links TRBV5-1 with TRBJ2-3; TRBD1 agrees at 8 bases. This CDR3 has 15 residues. Germline CDR1 SGHRS, CDR2 YFSETQ. V shed 6 bases, J shed 3 bases, and the junction held 9 bases outside the gene matches. CDR3 protein: CASTFAGGATDTQYF. The CDR3 coding sequence is TGCGCCAGCACCTTCGCAGGGGGCGCAACAGATACGCAGTATTTT.

The chain links TRBV28 to TRBJ2-7; 11 bases align to TRBD1. The length of the CDR3 is 15 residues. The junction had 10 bases not matched to a gene; V was cut back by 3 bases and J by 9 bases. From germline, CDR1 is MDHEN and CDR2 SYDVKM. This CDR3 is CASSFARTGGRGQYF. In DNA form, the CDR3 reads TGTGCCAGCAGTTTCGCCCGGACAGGGGGCAGGGGGCAGTACTTC.

The gene calls are TRBV7-9 and TRBJ2-1; no clear D. V was cut by 1 base and J by 8 bases, with 3 bases left in between. CDR3 length equals 11 residues. The V gene's germline CDR1 is SEHNR and CDR2 FQNEAQ (reference sequence). Here the CDR3 DNA reads TGTGCCAGCAGCTTAGTCGATGAGCAGTTCTTC. Translation: CASSLVDEQFF.

V is TRBV9 and J is TRBJ2-2; D is possibly TRBD1 (8 bases). Per the germline V gene, CDR1 is SGDLS and CDR2 is YYNGEE. CDR3 size: 17 residues. The V gene lost 6 bases and the J gene lost 1 base, with 19 bases spanning the gap. The CDR3 loop is CASTITGGALNTGELFF. Written as DNA, the CDR3 is TGTGCCAGCACCATCACAGGGGGGGCGCTGAACACCGGGGAGCTGTTTTTT.

The chain uses TRBV7-9 and TRBJ2-2; the D gene is possibly TRBD2 (5 bases). The CDR3 extends over 15 amino acids. V dropped 0 bases and J dropped 1 base, with 6 bases sitting between them. CDR1 and CDR2 from the germline V gene are SEHNR and FQNEAQ (reference sequence). The CDR3 spells CASSLAGRNTGELFF. Written as DNA, the CDR3 is TGTGCCAGCAGCTTAGCAGGGAGGAACACCGGGGAGCTGTTTTTT.

The V call is TRBV19, the J call TRBJ2-3; 8 bases fit TRBD2. The germline V gene has CDR1 LNHDA and CDR2 SQIVND (reference sequence). Trimming at V came to 4 bases and at J to 2 bases, leaving 11 bases not matched to a gene. This CDR3 comprises 17 residues. The CDR3 sequence is CASSSPTGGGFTDTQYF. CDR3 bases: TGTGCCAGTAGTAGCCCCACAGGCGGGGGGTTCACAGATACGCAGTATTTT. Full variable domain (rest looked up from reference TRBV19 and TRBJ2-3): DGGITQSPKYLFRKEGQNVTLSCEQNLNHDAMYWYRQDPGQGLRLIYYSQIVNDFQKGDIAEGYSVSREKKESFPLTVTSAQKNPTAFYLCASSSPTGGGFTDTQYFGPGTRLTVL.

This clone has only one observation. The V call is TRBV9, the J call TRBJ2-5; 8 bases are a match to TRBD2. Trimming at V came to 3 bases and at J to 5 bases, leaving 3 bases not matched to a gene. The CDR3 covers 13 residues. CDR1 and CDR2 from the germline V gene are SGDLS and YYNGEE. The DNA for the CDR3 is TGTGCCAGCAGCGAGCGGGGGACGGAGACCCAGTACTTC. Translating it yields CASSERGTETQYF.

The chain carries TRBV19 and TRBJ2-7, with 11 bases identical to TRBD1. The junction had 7 bases not matched to a gene; V was cut back by 1 base and J by 2 bases. From germline, CDR1 is LNHDA and CDR2 SQIVND (reference sequence). CDR3 length: 17 amino acids. CDR3 residues: CASSIGEPGQGAYEQYF. The CDR3, as DNA: TGTGCCAGTAGTATAGGTGAACCGGGACAGGGGGCCTACGAGCAGTACTTC.

The CDR3 DNA follows: TGTGCCAGCAGCGCGGGACTAGCGGGGGGGAGGAGGGCCAATGAGCAGTTCTTC. Protein product: CASSAGLAGGRRANEQFF. The chain combines TRBV9 with TRBJ2-1; TRBD2 matches at 16 bases. This CDR3 is built from 18 residues. Per the germline V gene, CDR1 is SGDLS and CDR2 is YYNGEE. The trim removed 3 bases at V and 6 bases at J, leaving 9 bases unmatched.